This TCR beta chain is drawn from a study of Ad26.COV2.S vaccination and SARS-CoV-2 variants. Points from the study as a whole: The study found similar non-spike TCR breadth in vaccine and placebo recipients. Substantial breadth was reported for post-vaccination spike-specific CD8+ and CD4+ T cells.

Treatment described: around 19 received Ad26.COV2.S at low or high dose, single or two shots; 5 received placebo; per-sample allocation not given. Sampling happened 63 days after the first vaccine or placebo injection. Its platform was an Ad26 vector, and its expressed antigen was Wuhan-strain SARS-CoV-2 spike. CDR1 is SGDLS and CDR2 is YYNGEE in the germline V gene. Trimming at V came to 0 bases and at J to 4 bases, leaving 5 bases not matched to a gene. This CDR3 contains 16 residues. The data were produced by immunoSEQ multiplex PCR, yet TCRdb's version contains in-frame clones alone and is incomplete. In the table there are some 330,000 clones, approximately 87% of which are singletons. Worth noting for this clone: Its antigen is currently unknown.

This rearrangement joins TRBV9 to TRBJ2-5; 11 bases fit TRBD1. The specimen comprised peripheral blood, sampled in a trial of Ad26.COV2.S vaccine versus placebo. The sequence was obtained from a person between 18 and 60 years old who received the Ad26.COV2.S COVID-19 vaccine or a placebo. The CDR3 nucleotides are TGTGCCAGCAGCGTAGGGGACAGGGGGGTTCGAGAGACCCAGTACTTC. Translation: CASSVGDRGVRETQYF.